This T cell receptor beta chain originates from a study of blood T cell repertoires in COVID-19. The CDR3 loop spans 14 amino acids. The germline V gene encodes CDR1 MNHEY and CDR2 SMNVEV (reference sequence). V was pared by 4 bases and J by 8 bases, with 8 bases of the junction left unmatched. As handled by the study authors: Nucleated cell number was recorded as an estimate derived from reference gene primer amplification. The data were produced by immunoSEQ multiplex PCR, yet TCRdb's version contains in-frame clones alone and is incomplete. That table is the source of V, J and clone size, and D and trimming were worked out from the DNA. The table includes 200,000 to 250,000 clones, 82% detected once.

This receptor was obtained from a woman aged 40 to 55 with acute or convalescent COVID-19. This sequence joins TRBV27 and TRBJ1-2; 9 nucleotides align to TRBD1. The sequenced sample consisted of peripheral blood. CDR3 coding DNA: TGTGCCAGCAGTTCGGGACAGGGTTTTTTAGGCTACACCTTC. This gives the protein CASSSGQGFLGYTF.